This is a list of T cell receptor beta chains from one sample in a study of technical replicates of blood from a handful of donors. Profiling relied on immunoSEQ multiplex PCR, and the TCRdb table lists in-frame clones only, not all of them. The data contain roughly 70,000 clones, 93% of them singletons. The material sequenced was T cells isolated from PBMCs. These receptors originate from a human donor in good health. The conserved cysteine and the conserved F or W are not part of the CDR3 here. Fields, in order: J gene, clone size, V gene, CDR3 length, CDR3 protein. Rows may omit the clone size; those that give it use once, few, many or a size class.

j_gene: TRBJ2-2
abundance: -
v_gene: TRBV7-6
len: 11
CDR3aa: ASSPLAFGELF

j_gene: TRBJ1-3
abundance: -
v_gene: TRBV6-1
len: 12
CDR3aa: ASSESGSRNTIY

j_gene: TRBJ2-7
abundance: -
v_gene: TRBV20-1
len: 9
CDR3aa: SASDWYEQY

j_gene: TRBJ2-7
abundance: -
v_gene: TRBV9
len: 12
CDR3aa: ASSAGTATYEQY

j_gene: TRBJ2-3
abundance: -
v_gene: TRBV29-1
len: 11
CDR3aa: SYRGGIGVTQY

j_gene: TRBJ1-3
abundance: once
v_gene: TRBV29-1
len: 11
CDR3aa: SVGHRSGNTIY

j_gene: TRBJ2-3
abundance: -
v_gene: TRBV4-2
len: 19
CDR3aa: ASSQIGLTGTSPPIGGIKY

j_gene: TRBJ2-5
abundance: -
v_gene: TRBV4-2
len: 13
CDR3aa: ASSRRLSGEETQY

j_gene: TRBJ1-3
abundance: -
v_gene: TRBV5-6
len: 14
CDR3aa: ASSLRGDRAYNTIY

j_gene: TRBJ2-1
abundance: -
v_gene: TRBV27
len: 13
CDR3aa: ASSSGTYSYNEQF

j_gene: TRBJ1-1
abundance: -
v_gene: TRBV30
len: 8
CDR3aa: ACGGVHAF

j_gene: TRBJ1-4
abundance: -
v_gene: TRBV10-1
len: 14
CDR3aa: ASSDPRDRPNEKLF

j_gene: TRBJ2-3
abundance: -
v_gene: TRBV11-2
len: 13
CDR3aa: ASSRPRGKSDTQY